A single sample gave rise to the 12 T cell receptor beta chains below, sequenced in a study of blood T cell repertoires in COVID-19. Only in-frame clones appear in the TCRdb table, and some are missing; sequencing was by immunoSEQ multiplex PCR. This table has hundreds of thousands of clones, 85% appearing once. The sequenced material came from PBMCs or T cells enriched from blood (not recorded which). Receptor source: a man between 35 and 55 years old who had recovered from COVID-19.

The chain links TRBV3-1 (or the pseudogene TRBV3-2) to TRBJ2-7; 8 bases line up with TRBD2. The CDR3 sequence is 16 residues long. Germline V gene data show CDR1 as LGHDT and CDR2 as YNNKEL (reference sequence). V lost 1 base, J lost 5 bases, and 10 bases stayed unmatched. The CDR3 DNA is TGTGCCAGCAGCCAAGGGTGGGGCGGGAGGATAAACGAGCAGTACTTC. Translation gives CASSQGWGGRINEQYF.

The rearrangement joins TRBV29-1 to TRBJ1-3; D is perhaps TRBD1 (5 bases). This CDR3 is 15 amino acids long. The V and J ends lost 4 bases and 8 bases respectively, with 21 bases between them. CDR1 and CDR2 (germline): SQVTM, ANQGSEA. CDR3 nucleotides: TGCAGCGTTGCTGACAACCGAGAGAAAGGGGACACCATATATTTT. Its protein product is CSVADNREKGDTIYF.

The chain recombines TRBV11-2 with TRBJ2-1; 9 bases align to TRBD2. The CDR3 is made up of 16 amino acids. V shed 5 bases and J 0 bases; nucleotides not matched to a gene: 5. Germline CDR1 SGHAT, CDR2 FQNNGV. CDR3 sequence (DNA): TGTGCCAGCAGCCCCAGGACTAGCGCCTCCTACAATGAGCAGTTCTTC. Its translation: CASSPRTSASYNEQFF.

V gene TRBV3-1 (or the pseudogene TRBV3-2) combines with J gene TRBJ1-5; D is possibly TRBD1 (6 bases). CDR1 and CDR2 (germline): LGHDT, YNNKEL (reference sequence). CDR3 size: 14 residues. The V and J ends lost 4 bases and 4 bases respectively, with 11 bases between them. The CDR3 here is CASSLSTGNQPQHF. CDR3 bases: TGTGCCAGCAGCCTAAGTACAGGGAATCAGCCCCAGCATTTT.

CDR3 in amino acids: CASSLIGSRTGELFF. In DNA, the CDR3 is TGTGCCAGCAGCTTAATCGGGAGTCGGACCGGGGAGCTGTTTTTT. The gene calls are TRBV7-9 and TRBJ2-2, with a tentative D call TRBD2 (6 bases). The CDR3 length is 15 residues. Germline V gene lookup returns CDR1 SEHNR and CDR2 FQNEAQ (reference sequence). V was clipped by 2 bases and J by 5 bases, with 12 bases between them.

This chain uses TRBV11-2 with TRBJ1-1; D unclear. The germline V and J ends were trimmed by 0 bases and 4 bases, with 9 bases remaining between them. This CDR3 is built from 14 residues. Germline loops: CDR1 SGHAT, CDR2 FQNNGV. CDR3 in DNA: TGTGCCAGCAGCTTAGATCTTTCCGGCACTGAAGCTTTCTTT. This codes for CASSLDLSGTEAFF.

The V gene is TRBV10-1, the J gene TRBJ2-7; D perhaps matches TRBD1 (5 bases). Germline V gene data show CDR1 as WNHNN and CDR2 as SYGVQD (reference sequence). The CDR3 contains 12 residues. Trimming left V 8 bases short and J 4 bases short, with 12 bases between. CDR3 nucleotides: TGCGCCAGCTCCGACAGTACTTACGAGCAGTACTTC. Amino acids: CASSDSTYEQYF.

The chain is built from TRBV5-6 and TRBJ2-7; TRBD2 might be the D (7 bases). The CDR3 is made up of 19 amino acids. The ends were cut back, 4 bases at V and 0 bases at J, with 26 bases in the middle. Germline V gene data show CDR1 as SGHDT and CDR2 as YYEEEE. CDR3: CASSDPIQGAGGSSYEQYF. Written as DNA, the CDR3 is TGTGCCAGCAGCGATCCTATACAGGGTGCTGGCGGGAGCTCCTACGAGCAGTACTTC.

The CDR3 loop is CASSAQLVVPYNEQFF. The CDR3 DNA reads TGTGCCAGTAGTGCACAACTAGTAGTGCCCTACAATGAGCAGTTCTTC. The V call is TRBV19, the J call TRBJ2-1; D possibly corresponds to TRBD2 (5 bases). The CDR3 has 16 residues. The V and J ends lost 5 bases and 2 bases respectively, with 16 bases between them. Germline assignment: CDR1 LNHDA and CDR2 SQIVND (reference sequence).

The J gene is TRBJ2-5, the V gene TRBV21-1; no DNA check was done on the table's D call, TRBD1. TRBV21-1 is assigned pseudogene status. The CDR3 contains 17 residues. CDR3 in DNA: TGTGCCAGCAGCAAAGTTTCCAACAGGGGCACCCAAGAGACCCAGTACTTC. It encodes CASSKVSNRGTQETQYF.

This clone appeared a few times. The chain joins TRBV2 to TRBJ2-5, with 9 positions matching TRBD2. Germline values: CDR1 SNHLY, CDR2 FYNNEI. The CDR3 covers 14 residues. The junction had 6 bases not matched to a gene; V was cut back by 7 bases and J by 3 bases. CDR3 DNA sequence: TGTGCCAGCACCTTGCTAGCGGGGAAAGAGACCCAGTACTTC. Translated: CASTLLAGKETQYF. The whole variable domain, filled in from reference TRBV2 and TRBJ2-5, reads EPEVTQTPSHQVTQMGQEVILRCVPISNHLYFYWYRQILGQKVEFLVSFYNNEISEKSEIFDDQFSVERPDGSNFTLKIRSTKLEDSAMYFCASTLLAGKETQYFGPGTRLLVL.

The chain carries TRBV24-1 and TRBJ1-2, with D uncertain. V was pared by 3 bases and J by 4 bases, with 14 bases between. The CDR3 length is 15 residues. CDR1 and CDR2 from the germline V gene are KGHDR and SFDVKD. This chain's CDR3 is CATSDGGPGVYGYTF. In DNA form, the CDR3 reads TGTGCCACCAGTGATGGCGGGCCCGGGGTCTATGGCTACACCTTC.